The 19 T cell receptor beta chains below all came from one sample that was sequenced in a study of CD8 T cell repertoires and HIV-1 epitope variants. Produced via immunoSEQ multiplex PCR; TCRdb's table is partial and in-frame only. The sample includes more than 7,000 clones, around 64% of them seen just once. The antigens these receptors bind are not known. Sequenced sample: cultured CD8+ T cells derived from PBMCs. Every receptor here comes from a male donor with HIV.

The chain combines TRBV11-2 with TRBJ2-5; D remains ambiguous. This CDR3 has 14 residues. Per germline, CDR1 SGHAT and CDR2 FQNNGV. V shed 6 bases and J shed 5 bases, with 16 bases lying between them. CDR3 nucleotides: TGTGCCAGCAGGCGGTCTTTTGGTGGCGAGACCCAGTACTTC. Translating it yields CASRRSFGGETQYF.

The genes are TRBV9 and TRBJ2-2; D is undetermined. Trimming removed 0 bases from V and 0 bases from J, with 9 bases in between. Germline V gene sequence: CDR1 SGDLS, CDR2 YYNGEE. The CDR3 has 16 amino acids. Here the CDR3 DNA reads TGTGCCAGCAGCGTAGGGGTTTTCTCGAACACCGGGGAGCTGTTTTTT. The encoded protein is CASSVGVFSNTGELFF.

This rearrangement joins TRBV19 to TRBJ2-1; 9 nucleotides line up with TRBD2. V trimming: 1 base; J trimming: 4 bases; junction bases outside the gene matches: 5. Per germline, CDR1 LNHDA and CDR2 SQIVND (reference sequence). The CDR3 has 16 residues. The CDR3 DNA follows: TGTGCCAGTAGTATAGGCCTAGCGGGGAGTTACAATGAGCAGTTCTTC. Amino acids: CASSIGLAGSYNEQFF.

This chain joins TRBV6-1 and TRBJ2-1; D may correspond to TRBD1 or TRBD2 (5 bases each). This CDR3 region has 13 residues. Germline CDR1 reads MNHNS; CDR2 reads SASEGT. V was clipped by 3 bases and J by 7 bases, with 10 bases between them. The CDR3 coding sequence is TGTGCCAGCAGTGATTGGGGGTGGAATGAGCAGTTCTTC. Protein: CASSDWGWNEQFF.

This clone came up once. V and J are TRBV11-1 and TRBJ2-5; TRBD2 is a possible D gene (6 bases). The end of the DNA aligns better with TRBJ2-7, so the J call may be wrong. This CDR3 has 16 amino acids. Looked up from germline, CDR1 is SGHAT and CDR2 is FQDESV (reference sequence). The DNA of the CDR3 is TGTGCCAGCAGCCGAGCGCGGGGAAGGACTCCGCTCGAGCAGTACTTC. It translates to CASSRARGRTPLEQYF.

The V gene is TRBV9, the J gene TRBJ2-1; TRBD2 matches at 8 bases. Germline V gene sequence: CDR1 SGDLS, CDR2 YYNGEE. This CDR3 region has 18 residues. V was clipped by 0 bases and J by 0 bases; unmatched bases: 8. The CDR3 nucleotides read TGTGCCAGCAGCGTAGCTGGGACTAGTGGGAGCTCCTACAATGAGCAGTTCTTC. Translating it yields CASSVAGTSGSSYNEQFF.

V is TRBV7-2 and J is TRBJ2-3, with D unresolved. Germline V gene sequence: CDR1 SGHTA, CDR2 FQGNSA. The V end lost 4 bases, the J end lost 3 bases, and 17 bases lay between the germline ends. This CDR3 has 16 amino acids. The DNA of the CDR3 is TGTGCCAGCAGCTCAGAGGCTATCCTCCTGACAGATACGCAGTATTTT. Encoded protein: CASSSEAILLTDTQYF.

This clone turned up a few times. CDR3 bases: TGTGCCAGCAGCTTGGGGGGACTTCTGAATGAGCAGTTCTTC. This translates into CASSLGGLLNEQFF. The chain carries TRBV5-4 and TRBJ2-1; possible D gene TRBD2, 6 bases. Trimming took 0 bases from V and 7 from J, leaving 11 bases between them. CDR1 and CDR2 (germline): SGHNT, YYREEE (reference sequence). The CDR3 totals 14 residues. Drawing the rest from reference TRBV5-4 and TRBJ2-1, the complete variable domain is ETGVTQSPTHLIKTRGQQVTLRCSSQSGHNTVSWYQQALGQGPQFIFQYYREEENGRGNFPPRFSGLQFPNYSSELNVNALELDDSALYLCASSLGGLLNEQFFGPGTRLTVL.

This clone showed up just a few times. This rearrangement joins TRBV5-6 to TRBJ2-2, with 10 bases matching TRBD2. V shed 0 bases and J 4 bases; nucleotides not matched to a gene: 3. In germline, CDR1 is SGHDT, CDR2 YYEEEE. The CDR3 consists of 16 residues. The CDR3 region has the DNA TGTGCCAGCAGCTTGGGGACTAGCGGCCTCACCGGGGAGCTGTTTTTT. Translating it yields CASSLGTSGLTGELFF.

The chain links TRBV13 to TRBJ2-3, with TRBD2 matching 13 bases. The CDR3 loop spans 21 amino acids. Per the germline V gene, CDR1 is PRHDT and CDR2 is FYEKMQ (reference sequence). The V segment lost 0 bases and the J segment 0 bases; nucleotides outside the gene matches: 12. Here the CDR3 DNA reads TGTGCCAGCAGCTTAGGACCACTAGGGACTAGCGGGGAATCTAGCACAGATACGCAGTATTTT. Its protein product is CASSLGPLGTSGESSTDTQYF. The full variable domain, its missing parts supplied by reference TRBV13 and TRBJ2-3, is AAGVIQSPRHLIKEKRETATLKCYPIPRHDTVYWYQQGPGQDPQFLISFYEKMQSDKGSIPDRFSAQQFSDYHSELNMSSLELGDSALYFCASSLGPLGTSGESSTDTQYFGPGTRLTVL.

The chain couples TRBV5-4 to TRBJ2-5; D unresolved. Germline CDR1 is SGHNT and CDR2 is YYREEE (reference sequence). The germline V and J ends were trimmed by 0 bases and 0 bases, with 0 bases remaining between them. The CDR3 loop spans 12 amino acids. CDR3 nucleotide sequence: TGTGCCAGCAGCTTGGACCAAGAGACCCAGTACTTC. This sequence encodes CASSLDQETQYF. The full variable domain, with the rest looked up from reference TRBV5-4 and TRBJ2-5, is ETGVTQSPTHLIKTRGQQVTLRCSSQSGHNTVSWYQQALGQGPQFIFQYYREEENGRGNFPPRFSGLQFPNYSSELNVNALELDDSALYLCASSLDQETQYFGPGTRLLVL.

This clone was seen only a few times. The gene calls are TRBV7-2 and TRBJ2-7; the D gene is possibly TRBD2 (6 bases). Germline values: CDR1 SGHTA, CDR2 FQGNSA. V lost 2 bases, J lost 0 bases, and 11 bases lay in between. This CDR3 comprises 15 residues. CDR3 nucleotide sequence: TGTGCCAGCAGCTTAACCCGGGACTCCTCCTACGAGCAGTACTTC. Translated, it gives CASSLTRDSSYEQYF.

This chain links TRBV11-2 with TRBJ2-7; the match to TRBD2 covers 8 bases. Germline V gives CDR1 SGHAT, CDR2 FQNNGV. V dropped 3 bases and J dropped 5; count of bases not matched to a gene: 6. This CDR3 contains 14 residues. The CDR3 loop reads CASSFSGGVDEQYF. CDR3 nucleotide sequence: TGTGCCAGCAGCTTCTCCGGGGGGGTGGACGAGCAGTACTTC.

The rearrangement joins TRBV7-9 to TRBJ2-2; possible D gene TRBD1, 5 bases. The germline gives CDR1 SEHNR, CDR2 FQNEAQ (reference sequence). Deletions cut 5 bases from V and 4 bases from J, with 11 bases between. The CDR3 spans 14 residues. The CDR3 here is CASSRRQSTGELFF. The CDR3 bases are TGTGCCAGCAGCCGGAGACAGTCCACCGGGGAGCTGTTTTTT.

The chain joins TRBV9 to TRBJ2-1; the D call may be TRBD1 or TRBD2 (6 bases each). This CDR3 has 19 amino acids. Between the trimmed V and J ends, which lost 0 bases and 4 bases, there was a span of 23 bases. CDR1 is SGDLS, CDR2 YYNGEE, per germline. The CDR3, as DNA: TGTGCCAGCAGCGTAGGATGGGGGGCGGAGAAGGGTGAGTACAATGAGCAGTTCTTC. Translating gives CASSVGWGAEKGEYNEQFF.

The chain joins TRBV5-1 to TRBJ2-7; D possibly uses TRBD1 or TRBD2 (6 bases each). Germline-derived CDR1 and CDR2 are SGHRS and YFSETQ. CDR3 length equals 13 residues. V was shortened by 2 bases and J by 5 bases, with 11 bases between the two germline ends. CDR3 in DNA: TGCGCCAGCAGCTTAGGGGGGTTGGACGAGCAGTACTTC. Residues: CASSLGGLDEQYF.

The chain couples TRBV28 to TRBJ1-4; D gene ambiguous. This CDR3 is built from 12 residues. Germline assignment: CDR1 MDHEN and CDR2 SYDVKM. The V end was cut by 3 bases, the J end by 8 bases, with 7 bases between. The CDR3 reads CASSLTGEKLFF. CDR3 nucleotides: TGTGCCAGCAGTTTGACGGGCGAAAAACTGTTTTTT.

The V call is TRBV5-4, the J call TRBJ2-2; D gene uncertain. The CDR3 is made up of 13 amino acids. Trimming removed 4 bases at V and 0 bases at J, with 4 bases between. From germline, CDR1 is SGHNT and CDR2 YYREEE (reference sequence). The CDR3 sequence is CASSPANTGELFF. For the CDR3, the DNA is TGTGCCAGCAGCCCCGCGAACACCGGGGAGCTGTTTTTT.

The chain employs TRBV29-1 and TRBJ2-7, with TRBD1 as a possible D gene (6 bases). CDR1 and CDR2 from the germline V gene are SQVTM and ANQGSEA. Trimming stripped 3 bases from V and 7 bases from J, with 13 bases between. The CDR3 extends over 12 amino acids. Here the CDR3 reads CSVETGPREQYF. Here the CDR3 DNA reads TGCAGCGTTGAGACAGGACCTAGGGAGCAGTACTTC.